The 10 T cell receptor beta chains in this list originate from one sample, sequenced in a study of vaccination and CD4 T cells after COVID-19. Researchers used the Oncomine TCR Beta short-read assay to sequence DNA from cultured CD4+ T cells. Cultures of CD4+ T cells served as the source for extracting genomic DNA. One entry per CDR3 protein results from TCRdb running MiXCR on the PCR reads. The sample shows approximately 10,000 distinct CDR3 sequences, 34% of them seen only once. Their antigen targets remain unknown. Treatment described: approximately 9-day PBMC culture with coronavirus spike peptide pools or control peptides (ViraFEST assay). Ahead of the COVID-19 pandemic (2011-2018), the CD4+ T cells of the unexposed donor were collected. The sequenced sample consisted of CD4+ T cells from blood, cultured in vitro. Every receptor here comes from a human donor in good health.

The V gene is TRBV6-2 or TRBV6-3, the J gene TRBJ2-1; 8 bases are shared with TRBD2. J gave up 2 bases and V 6 bases, and 6 bases lay outside the gene matches. The CDR3 is 15 residues long. Germline values: CDR1 MNHEY, CDR2 SVGEGT. This CDR3 reads CASSPPAGAYNEQFF. The CDR3 nucleotides read TGTGCCAGCAGCCCGCCAGCGGGGGCCTACAATGAGCAGTTCTTC.

This clonotype appeared a few times. The genes are TRBV5-1 and TRBJ1-5, with a weak D call TRBD1 (5 bases). The CDR3 has 15 residues. Germline assignment: CDR1 SGHRS and CDR2 YFSETQ. Trimming took 2 bases from V and 3 from J, leaving 12 bases between them. The CDR3 DNA is TGCGCCAGCAGCTTCAGCGGGACTTTCAATCAGCCCCAGCATTTT. This codes for CASSFSGTFNQPQHF.

The chain joins TRBV4-1 to TRBJ2-7; 9 nucleotides agree with TRBD2. Germline trimming cut 4 bases from V and 6 bases from J; bases unmatched to any gene: 10. CDR3 length: 15 amino acids. Germline V gives CDR1 MGHRA, CDR2 YSYEKL. The CDR3 spells CASSLLAGSGGEQYF. Here the CDR3 DNA reads TGCGCCAGCAGCCTGCTAGCGGGATCAGGGGGCGAGCAGTACTTC.

The J gene is TRBJ2-3, the V gene TRBV20-1, with D perhaps TRBD2 (6 bases). The V end lost 1 base, the J end lost 2 bases, and 16 bases lay between the germline ends. The CDR3 consists of 16 residues. Germline V gene lookup returns CDR1 DFQATT and CDR2 SNEGSKA (reference sequence). CDR3 sequence (DNA): TGCAGTGCTAGAGGTACTACGCGGGGAACCACAGATACGCAGTATTTT. Residues: CSARGTTRGTTDTQYF.

The chain joins TRBV20-1 to TRBJ2-7; TRBD1 matches at 8 bases. CDR3 length: 11 amino acids. Germline V gene data show CDR1 as DFQATT and CDR2 as SNEGSKA (reference sequence). V lost 6 bases and J lost 4; bases outside the gene matches: 2. CDR3 residues: CSARGQYEQYF. The CDR3 DNA reads TGCAGTGCCAGGGGGCAATACGAGCAGTACTTC.

The chain carries TRBV20-1 and TRBJ2-1; 9 bases line up with TRBD2. Trimming at V came to 5 bases and at J to 5 bases, leaving 10 bases not matched to a gene. Germline values: CDR1 DFQATT, CDR2 SNEGSKA (reference sequence). The CDR3 extends over 15 amino acids. In DNA form, the CDR3 reads TGCAGTGCTCCGGTTAGCGGGGGCTTCGACAATGAGCAGTTCTTC. Protein sequence: CSAPVSGGFDNEQFF.

The table lists this clonotype with a few counts. The rearrangement links TRBV20-1 to TRBJ2-3; 7 bases are a match to TRBD2. The ends lost 3 bases at V and 4 bases at J; junction bases unmatched: 13. The length of the CDR3 is 16 residues. Germline CDR1 and CDR2: DFQATT and SNEGSKA (reference sequence). Here the CDR3 reads CSASSGIGGSSDTQYF. CDR3 sequence (DNA): TGCAGTGCTAGTTCCGGCATCGGCGGGAGCTCAGATACGCAGTATTTT.

This clonotype was picked up a small number of times. This sequence joins TRBV7-2 and TRBJ2-5, with D hard to call. The germline CDR1 and CDR2 sequences are SGHTA and FQGNSA. This CDR3 comprises 13 residues. V lost 6 bases, J lost 6 bases, and 14 bases lay in between. CDR3 sequence reads: CASSREPQKTQYF. In DNA, the CDR3 is TGTGCCAGCAGTAGGGAACCCCAGAAGACCCAGTACTTC. The variable domain in full, completed from reference TRBV7-2 and TRBJ2-5, reads GAGVSQSPSNKVTEKGKDVELRCDPISGHTALYWYRQSLGQGLEFLIYFQGNSAPDKSGLPSDRFSAERTGGSVSTLTIQRTQQEDSAVYLCASSREPQKTQYFGPGTRLLVL.

Relative to its sample, this clonotype is medium-sized. The chain uses TRBV27 and TRBJ1-6, with D possibly being TRBD1 (5 bases). CDR3 length equals 15 residues. Germline lookup yields CDR1 MNHEY and CDR2 SMNVEV (reference sequence). The V end was cut by 4 bases, the J end by 6 bases, with 13 bases between. This chain's CDR3 is CASSSGFRGNSPLHF. The DNA for the CDR3 is TGTGCCAGCAGTTCCGGGTTTAGGGGTAATTCACCCCTCCACTTT.

The gene calls are TRBV5-4 and TRBJ1-2, with TRBD1 identical over 11 bases. The trim removed 4 bases at V and 2 bases at J, leaving 4 bases unmatched. Per the germline V gene, CDR1 is SGHNT and CDR2 is YYREEE (reference sequence). The CDR3 spans 15 residues. The CDR3 sequence: CASSGGTGGNYGYTF. CDR3 DNA: TGTGCCAGCAGCGGAGGGACAGGGGGGAACTATGGCTACACCTTC.